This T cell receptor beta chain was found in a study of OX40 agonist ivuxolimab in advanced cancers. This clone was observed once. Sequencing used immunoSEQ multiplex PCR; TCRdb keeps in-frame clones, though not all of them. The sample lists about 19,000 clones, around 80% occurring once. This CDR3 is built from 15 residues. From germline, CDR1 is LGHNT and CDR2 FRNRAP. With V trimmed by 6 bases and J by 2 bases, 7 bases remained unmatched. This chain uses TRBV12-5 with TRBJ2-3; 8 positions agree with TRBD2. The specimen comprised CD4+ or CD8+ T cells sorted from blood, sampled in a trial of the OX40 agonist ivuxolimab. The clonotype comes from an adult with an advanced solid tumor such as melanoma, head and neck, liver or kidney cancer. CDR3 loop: CASGPRGAHTDTQYF. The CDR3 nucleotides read TGTGCTAGTGGCCCGCGGGGGGCCCACACAGATACGCAGTATTTT.